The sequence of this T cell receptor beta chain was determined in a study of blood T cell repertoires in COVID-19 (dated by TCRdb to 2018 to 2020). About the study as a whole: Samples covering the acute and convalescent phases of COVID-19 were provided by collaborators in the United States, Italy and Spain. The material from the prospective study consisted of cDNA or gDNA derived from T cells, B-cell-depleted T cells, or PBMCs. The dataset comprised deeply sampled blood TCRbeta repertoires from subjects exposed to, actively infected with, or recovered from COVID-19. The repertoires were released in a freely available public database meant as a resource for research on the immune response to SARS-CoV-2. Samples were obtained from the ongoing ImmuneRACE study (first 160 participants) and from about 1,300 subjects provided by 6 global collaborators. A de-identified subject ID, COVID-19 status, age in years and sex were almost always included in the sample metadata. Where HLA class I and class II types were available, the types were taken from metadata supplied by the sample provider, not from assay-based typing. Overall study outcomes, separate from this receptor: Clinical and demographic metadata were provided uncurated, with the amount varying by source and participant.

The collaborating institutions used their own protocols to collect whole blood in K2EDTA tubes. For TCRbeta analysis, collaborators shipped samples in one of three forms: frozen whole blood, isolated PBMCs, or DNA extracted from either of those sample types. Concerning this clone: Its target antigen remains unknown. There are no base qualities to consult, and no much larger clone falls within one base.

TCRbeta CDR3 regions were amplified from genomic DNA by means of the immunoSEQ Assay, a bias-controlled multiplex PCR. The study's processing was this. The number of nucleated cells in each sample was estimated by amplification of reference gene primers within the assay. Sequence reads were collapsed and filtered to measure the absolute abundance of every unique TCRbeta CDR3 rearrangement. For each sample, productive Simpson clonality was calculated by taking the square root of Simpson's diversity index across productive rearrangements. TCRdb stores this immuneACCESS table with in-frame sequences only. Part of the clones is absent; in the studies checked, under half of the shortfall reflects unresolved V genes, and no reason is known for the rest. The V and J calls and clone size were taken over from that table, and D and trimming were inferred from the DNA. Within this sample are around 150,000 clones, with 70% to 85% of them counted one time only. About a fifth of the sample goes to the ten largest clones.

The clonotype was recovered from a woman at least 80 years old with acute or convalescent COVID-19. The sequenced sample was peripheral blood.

In nucleotides, the sequence is TGCAGCGTTGTGGCCTTCTCCTACGAGCAGTACTTC. Its translation is CSVVAFSYEQYF. The sequence is built from TRBV29-1 and TRBJ2-7, with the D gene uncertain. The V and J ends are trimmed by 4 bases and 0 bases, leaving 7 bases between them. CDR1 and CDR2 are drawn from the germline V gene: SQVTM, ANQGSEA. CDR3 length: 12 amino acids, cysteine to phenylalanine. The kept DNA is CDR3 alone, 36 bases in frame from the first base.